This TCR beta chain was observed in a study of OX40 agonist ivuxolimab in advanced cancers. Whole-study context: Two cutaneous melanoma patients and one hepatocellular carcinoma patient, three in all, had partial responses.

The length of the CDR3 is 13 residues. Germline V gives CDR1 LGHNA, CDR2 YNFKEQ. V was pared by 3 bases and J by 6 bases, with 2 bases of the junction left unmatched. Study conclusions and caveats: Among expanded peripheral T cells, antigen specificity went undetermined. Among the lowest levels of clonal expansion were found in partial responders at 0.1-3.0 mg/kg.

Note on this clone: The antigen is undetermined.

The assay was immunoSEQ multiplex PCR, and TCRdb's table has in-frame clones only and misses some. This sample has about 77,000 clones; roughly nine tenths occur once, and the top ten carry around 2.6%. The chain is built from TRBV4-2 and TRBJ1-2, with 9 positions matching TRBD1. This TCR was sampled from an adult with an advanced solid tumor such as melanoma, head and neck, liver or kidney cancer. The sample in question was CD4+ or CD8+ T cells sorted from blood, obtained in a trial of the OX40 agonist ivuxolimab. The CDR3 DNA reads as TGTGCCAGCAGCCAGACAGGGGGAGATGGCTACACCTTC. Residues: CASSQTGGDGYTF.